The 32 T cell receptor beta chains given below trace back to one sample, sequenced in a study of radiotherapy plus CTLA-4 blockade in lung cancer. Profiling relied on immunoSEQ multiplex PCR, and the TCRdb table lists in-frame clones only, not all of them. The data contain roughly 80,000 clones, roughly four fifths of them seen just once; the ten biggest clones take up around 10%. The input for sequencing was peripheral blood, taken from a patient treated with radiotherapy plus ipilimumab. The receptor set was obtained from a human donor with non-small cell lung cancer whose response to radiotherapy plus ipilimumab could not be evaluated.

The V and J genes are TRBV9 and TRBJ1-1; no reliable D call. V was clipped by 0 bases and J by 7 bases, with 7 bases between them. The CDR3 extends over 12 amino acids. The germline CDR1 and CDR2 sequences are SGDLS and YYNGEE. CDR3 sequence: CASSVGEDEAFF. DNA of the CDR3: TGTGCCAGCAGCGTAGGCGAGGATGAAGCTTTCTTT.

The chain recombines TRBV7-9 with TRBJ2-7, with D possibly TRBD2 on 5 matching bases. The ends were cut back, 0 bases at V and 2 bases at J, with 11 bases in the middle. This CDR3 region has 15 residues. In germline, CDR1 is SEHNR, CDR2 FQNEAQ (reference sequence). In nucleotides, the CDR3 is TGTGCCAGCAGCTTAGCTCAAGCGGATACCTACGAGCAGTACTTC. Protein: CASSLAQADTYEQYF. The full variable domain, rest sourced from reference TRBV7-9 and TRBJ2-7, is DTGVSQNPRHKITKRGQNVTFRCDPISEHNRLYWYRQTLGQGPEFLTYFQNEAQLEKSRLLSDRFSAERPKGSFSTLEIQRTEQGDSAMYLCASSLAQADTYEQYFGPGTRLTVT.

The J gene is TRBJ2-5, the V gene TRBV7-8, with TRBD1 matching 8 bases. V lost 5 bases, J lost 2 bases, and 19 bases stayed unmatched. Looked up from germline, CDR1 is SGHVS and CDR2 is FQNEAQ. The CDR3 is made up of 19 amino acids. CDR3 bases: TGTGCCAGCAGCGCACCGGACAGGGAAAAATGGACAAGGCAAGAGACCCAGTACTTC. The encoded protein is CASSAPDREKWTRQETQYF.

The chain couples TRBV5-3 to TRBJ2-3, with D hard to call. TRBV5-3 is an ORF; its function is uncertain. CDR3 length: 16 residues. Deletions cut 0 bases from V and 0 bases from J, with 11 bases between. CDR3 region: CARSLGLAFSTDTQYF. CDR3 DNA sequence: TGTGCCAGAAGCTTGGGGTTGGCCTTTAGCACAGATACGCAGTATTTT.

The chain recombines TRBV19 with TRBJ2-2; 9 bases align to TRBD1. Trimming removed 3 bases from V and 0 bases from J; junction bases left unmatched: 5. There are 17 residues in the CDR3. Germline assignment: CDR1 LNHDA and CDR2 SQIVND (reference sequence). CDR3 protein: CASSIEQGAANTGELFF. In nucleotides, the CDR3 is TGTGCCAGTAGTATTGAACAGGGGGCGGCGAACACCGGGGAGCTGTTTTTT.

In this sample, this clone turned up many times. The CDR3 region has the DNA TGTGCCAGCAGCTTTCCAGGGCTTTATAGCAATCAGCCCCAGCATTTT. Protein product: CASSFPGLYSNQPQHF. The chain carries TRBV5-8 and TRBJ1-5, with a tentative D call TRBD1 (5 bases). V gave up 2 bases and J gave up 0 bases, with 12 bases separating them. Germline V gene data show CDR1 as SGHTS and CDR2 as YDEGEE. This CDR3 is built from 16 residues. The full variable domain, completed using reference TRBV5-8 and TRBJ1-5, is EAGVTQSPTHLIKTRGQQATLRCSPISGHTSVYWYQQALGLGLQFLLWYDEGEERNRGNFPPRFSGRQFPNYSSELNVNALELEDSALYLCASSFPGLYSNQPQHFGDGTRLSIL.

V is TRBV18 and J is TRBJ1-1, with 7 nucleotides matching TRBD1. The V and J ends lost 2 bases and 0 bases, in that order; junction bases with no gene match: 3. CDR3 length: 15 residues. CDR1 and CDR2 (germline): KGHSH, LQKENI. The CDR3 loop reads CASSPARGMNTEAFF. CDR3 DNA: TGTGCCAGCTCACCAGCCAGGGGGATGAACACTGAAGCTTTCTTT. The entire variable domain, with the rest obtained from reference TRBV18 and TRBJ1-1, is as follows: NAGVMQNPRHLVRRRGQEARLRCSPMKGHSHVYWYRQLPEEGLKFMVYLQKENIIDESGMPKERFSAEFPKEGPSILRIQQVVRGDSAAYFCASSPARGMNTEAFFGQGTRLTVV.

The chain has TRBV15 and TRBJ2-5; a possible D gene is TRBD2 (5 bases). The CDR3 covers 13 residues. Between the trimmed V and J ends, which lost 3 bases and 8 bases, there was a span of 13 bases. The V gene's germline CDR1 is LNHNV and CDR2 YYDKDF (reference sequence). The CDR3 coding sequence is TGTGCCACCAGCAGCGCAGGAGGTATAACCCAGTACTTC. Amino acid sequence: CATSSAGGITQYF.

J is TRBJ1-4 and V is TRBV27; 7 bases agree with TRBD1. Trimming removed 5 bases from V and 5 bases from J; junction bases left unmatched: 8. This CDR3 contains 15 residues. Germline-derived CDR1 and CDR2 are MNHEY and SMNVEV (reference sequence). CDR3 bases: TGTGCCAGCAGTCCCCCGGACAGGCCAAATGAAAAACTGTTTTTT. It specifies CASSPPDRPNEKLFF.

V usage is TRBV11-3 and J usage is TRBJ2-7, with D perhaps matching TRBD2 (6 bases). V was trimmed by 0 bases and J by 6 bases, leaving 15 bases between them. The CDR3 runs to 15 residues. Germline lookup yields CDR1 SGHNT and CDR2 YENEEA. This chain's CDR3 is CASSLDATGAFEQYF. DNA for the CDR3: TGTGCCAGCAGCTTAGATGCAACGGGAGCGTTCGAGCAGTACTTC.

This sequence joins TRBV5-1 and TRBJ1-6, with 7 bases fitting TRBD1. The germline gives CDR1 SGHRS, CDR2 YFSETQ. The V gene end was trimmed by 8 bases and the J gene end by 2 bases; junction bases not matched to a gene: 7. CDR3 size: 15 residues. The DNA for the CDR3 is TGCGCCAGTCGGGACAGTACTCCCTATAATTCACCCCTCCACTTT. It translates to CASRDSTPYNSPLHF.

This clone has only a few counts. V usage is TRBV19 and J usage is TRBJ2-2; TRBD1 matches 10 bases. J was trimmed by 0 bases and V by 4 bases; bases with no gene match: 11. The CDR3 runs 19 residues. Per germline, CDR1 LNHDA and CDR2 SQIVND (reference sequence). CDR3 sequence: CASSSRDRGQFTNTGELFF. Here the CDR3 DNA reads TGTGCCAGTAGTAGCCGGGACAGGGGCCAATTCACGAACACCGGGGAGCTGTTTTTT.

The J gene is TRBJ1-5, the V gene TRBV12-2. TRBV12-2 is an annotated pseudogene. The length of the CDR3 is 18 residues. The CDR3, as DNA: TGTGCAAGTCGCTTGGGGGGTCAGGGAAAGTTTCACGGTCAGCCCCAGCATTTT. As protein: CASRLGGQGKFHGQPQHF.

The chain joins TRBV5-1 to TRBJ1-2, with TRBD1 as a possible D gene (6 bases). This CDR3 is 17 amino acids long. CDR1 is SGHRS, CDR2 YFSETQ, per germline. V lost 0 bases and J lost 2, with 17 bases in between. CDR3 DNA sequence: TGCGCCAGCAGCTTGGTATGGCAGGGGCTCCAAAACTATGGCTACACCTTC. It encodes CASSLVWQGLQNYGYTF.

CDR3 in DNA: TGTGCCAGCAGCTTAGCGGGGTACAATGAGCAGTTCTTC. Protein product: CASSLAGYNEQFF. The chain combines TRBV13 with TRBJ2-1; a possible D gene is TRBD2 (5 bases). The CDR3 contains 13 residues. CDR1 and CDR2 (germline): PRHDT, FYEKMQ (reference sequence). V was pared by 1 base and J by 4 bases, with 5 bases between.

The chain has TRBV6-1 and TRBJ1-5, with TRBD1 identical over 9 bases. Germline-derived CDR1 and CDR2 are MNHNS and SASEGT. CDR3 size: 14 residues. The ends lost 6 bases at V and 4 bases at J; junction bases unmatched: 4. CDR3 in amino acids: CASSSGTGNQPQHF. Here the CDR3 DNA reads TGTGCCAGCAGCTCCGGGACAGGGAATCAGCCCCAGCATTTT.

The gene calls are TRBV30 and TRBJ2-5; 10 positions agree with TRBD2. The germline V gene encodes CDR1 GTSNPN and CDR2 SVGIG (reference sequence). The CDR3 totals 12 residues. V dropped 7 bases and J dropped 9; count of bases not matched to a gene: 8. CDR3 nucleotides: TGTGCCTCATCAGCGGGGGGGTCGCCCCAGTACTTC. It encodes CASSAGGSPQYF.

The chain couples TRBV27 to TRBJ1-2; 9 nucleotides line up with TRBD1. Germline trimming cut 5 bases from V and 6 bases from J; bases unmatched to any gene: 10. The CDR3 is made up of 15 amino acids. The V gene's germline CDR1 is MNHEY and CDR2 SMNVEV (reference sequence). The CDR3 here is CASSPGTGIGDGYTF. The DNA of the CDR3 is TGTGCCAGCAGTCCCGGGACAGGGATCGGCGATGGCTACACCTTC.

V is TRBV5-7 and J is TRBJ2-7, with no clear D. Being an ORF, TRBV5-7 has a function that is uncertain. CDR3 length: 12 amino acids. V was cut by 0 bases and J by 6 bases, with 7 bases left in between. CDR3 sequence reads: CASSLVYSEQYF. The CDR3 region has the DNA TGTGCCAGCAGCTTGGTTTATAGCGAGCAGTACTTC.

The V and J genes are TRBV7-8 and TRBJ2-1; 8 positions match TRBD2. V trimming: 4 bases; J trimming: 0 bases; junction bases outside the gene matches: 5. This CDR3 has 16 amino acids. Looked up from germline, CDR1 is SGHVS and CDR2 is FQNEAQ. The CDR3 DNA is TGTGCCAGCAGCTCCTCCAGCGGGGGCTCCTACAATGAGCAGTTCTTC. Amino acids: CASSSSSGGSYNEQFF. The entire variable domain, with the rest obtained from reference TRBV7-8 and TRBJ2-1, is as follows: GAGVSQSPRYKVAKRGQDVALRCDPISGHVSLFWYQQALGQGPEFLTYFQNEAQLDKSGLPSDRFFAERPEGSVSTLKIQRTQQEDSAVYLCASSSSSGGSYNEQFFGPGTRLTVL.

The V gene is TRBV7-9, the J gene TRBJ2-1; 14 bases fit TRBD2. Germline values: CDR1 SEHNR, CDR2 FQNEAQ (reference sequence). Germline trimming cut 1 base from V and 4 bases from J; bases unmatched to any gene: 3. There are 17 residues in the CDR3. CDR3 DNA sequence: TGTGCCAGCAGCTTAGGGGGGACTAGCGGGGGATACAATGAGCAGTTCTTC. It encodes CASSLGGTSGGYNEQFF.

This clone came up a few times. The chain couples TRBV7-2 to TRBJ1-2, with 9 bases lining up with TRBD1. The CDR3 spans 15 residues. Germline values: CDR1 SGHTA, CDR2 FQGNSA. The V and J ends lost 1 base and 8 bases, in that order; junction bases with no gene match: 8. The CDR3 nucleotides read TGTGCCAGCAGCTTAGGGGGACAGGGATCGGGGGGCTACACCTTC. Protein: CASSLGGQGSGGYTF.

J is TRBJ2-5 and V is TRBV4-1; TRBD2 might be the D (6 bases). With the DNA end fitting TRBJ2-7 better, the J assignment may be wrong. The CDR3 has 18 amino acids. In germline, CDR1 is MGHRA, CDR2 YSYEKL. This chain's CDR3 is CASSQDIPRGRLDYEQYF. The CDR3 DNA reads TGCGCCAGCAGCCAAGATATTCCCCGTGGGAGGCTAGACTACGAGCAGTACTTC.

J is TRBJ2-1 and V is TRBV7-3; TRBD2 matches 15 bases. The CDR3 totals 17 residues. Unmatched junction bases numbered 8, after V lost 5 bases and J lost 6 bases. The germline CDR1 and CDR2 sequences are SGHTA and FQGTGA. The CDR3 spells CASSKGLAGGLINEQFF. The CDR3, as DNA: TGTGCCAGCAGCAAAGGACTAGCGGGGGGGCTAATCAATGAGCAGTTCTTC.

This rearrangement joins TRBV7-7 to TRBJ1-1; D call uncertain. The CDR3 length is 13 residues. The ends were cut back, 5 bases at V and 3 bases at J, with 10 bases in the middle. Germline V gene sequence: CDR1 SSHAT, CDR2 FNYEAQ (reference sequence). The CDR3 loop is CASSETRYTEAFF. The CDR3 nucleotides are TGTGCCAGCAGCGAAACACGCTACACTGAAGCTTTCTTT.

This chain links TRBV27 with TRBJ2-7; 9 bases align to TRBD1. CDR1 and CDR2 (germline): MNHEY, SMNVEV (reference sequence). This CDR3 region has 14 residues. With 6 bases clipped from V and 4 bases from J, the junction kept 7 bases outside the gene matches. CDR3 sequence reads: CASRRDREGYEQYF. Written as DNA, the CDR3 is TGTGCCAGCAGACGGGACAGGGAGGGATACGAGCAGTACTTC.

Here the CDR3 reads CASSSGTSGSGNEQFF. DNA for the CDR3: TGTGCCAGCAGCTCCGGGACTAGCGGGAGCGGGAATGAGCAGTTCTTC. The chain employs TRBV28 and TRBJ2-1; 14 bases are a match to TRBD2. The CDR3 consists of 16 residues. Trimming took 6 bases from V and 7 from J; bases not matched to a gene: 8. Germline V gene sequence: CDR1 MDHEN, CDR2 SYDVKM.

CDR3 in amino acids: CASSRGPGGTDTQYF. CDR3 coding DNA: TGCGCCAGCAGTCGCGGACCCGGGGGCACAGATACGCAGTATTTT. The chain couples TRBV5-1 to TRBJ2-3; TRBD2 is a possible D gene (5 bases). V was pared by 5 bases and J by 1 base, with 14 bases between. Germline assignment: CDR1 SGHRS and CDR2 YFSETQ. CDR3 length equals 15 residues. The whole variable domain, remainder taken from reference TRBV5-1 and TRBJ2-3, is KAGVTQTPRYLIKTRGQQVTLSCSPISGHRSVSWYQQTPGQGLQFLFEYFSETQRNKGNFPGRFSGRQFSNSRSEMNVSTLELGDSALYLCASSRGPGGTDTQYFGPGTRLTVL.

In this sample, this clone turned up a few times. The rearrangement links TRBV7-2 to TRBJ2-7, with D possibly being TRBD1 (6 bases). This CDR3 is built from 15 residues. Trimming removed 3 bases at V and 0 bases at J, with 12 bases between. The V gene's germline CDR1 is SGHTA and CDR2 FQGNSA. In DNA form, the CDR3 reads TGTGCCAGCAGCTTCCGGACAGACGTCTCCTACGAGCAGTACTTC. It yields the protein CASSFRTDVSYEQYF.

The gene calls are TRBV7-3 and TRBJ2-1; D is possibly TRBD2 (6 bases). Germline values: CDR1 SGHTA, CDR2 FQGTGA. The V end lost 4 bases, the J end lost 1 base, and 11 bases lay between the germline ends. The CDR3 extends over 15 amino acids. This chain's CDR3 is CASSSPGESYNEQFF. The CDR3, as DNA: TGTGCCAGCAGCTCCCCGGGAGAGTCCTACAATGAGCAGTTCTTC.

This chain uses TRBV27 with TRBJ1-1; TRBD1 aligns across 9 bases. Trimming at V came to 1 base and at J to 3 bases, leaving 6 bases not matched to a gene. CDR1 and CDR2 (germline): MNHEY, SMNVEV (reference sequence). This CDR3 region has 16 residues. DNA for the CDR3: TGTGCCAGCAGTTTATGGGTGGGGACAGGGTACACTGAAGCTTTCTTT. Translation gives CASSLWVGTGYTEAFF.

On this clone itself: The sample contains more than one DNA sequence encoding this CDR3. Here the CDR3 reads CASSLAQMNTEAFF. CDR3 DNA: TGCGCCAGCAGCTTGGCCCAAATGAACACTGAAGCTTTCTTT. The chain joins TRBV5-1 to TRBJ1-1; D not certain. Germline assignment: CDR1 SGHRS and CDR2 YFSETQ. The ends were cut back, 0 bases at V and 0 bases at J, with 6 bases in the middle. CDR3 size: 14 residues.